The rows below give T cell receptor beta chains drawn from one sample of a study of blood T cell repertoires in COVID-19. TCRdb keeps only in-frame clones here, not all; method: immunoSEQ multiplex PCR. Among some 250,000 clones listed, approximately 85% were seen once. The sample taken for sequencing was PBMCs or T cells enriched from blood (not recorded which). These receptors were obtained from a woman in her forties or fifties who had recovered from COVID-19. The conserved cysteine and the conserved F or W are not part of the CDR3 here.

TRBV13,TRBJ2-1,ASSSPGQGNNEQF
TRBV11-2,TRBJ2-5,ASSWVGGETQY
TRBV7-9,TRBJ2-3,ASSLSAGQGKMDTQY
TRBV6-1,TRBJ1-1,ASSEYGTAFEAF
TRBV5-1,TRBJ2-1,ASTRDRGPYNEQF
TRBV28,TRBJ2-7,ASSLRDSLYEQY
TRBV29-1,TRBJ1-5,SALMKGTGNQPQH
TRBV2,TRBJ2-7,ASSLPGQGYYEQY
TRBV2,TRBJ2-2,ASNILRTGYTTGELF
TRBV6-4,TRBJ1-6,ASREDRENSPLH
TRBV2,TRBJ2-1,ASSSGRSYNEQF
TRBV27,TRBJ2-1,ASSRAGLARNEQF
TRBV27,TRBJ1-4,ASSLGGVNEKLF
TRBV7-3,TRBJ2-3,ASSQGTSVDTQY
TRBV28,TRBJ2-1,ASLQREGSSYNEQF
TRBV18,TRBJ2-3,ASSPAGTASTDTQY
TRBV28,TRBJ2-1,ASSYPSGGTSYNEQF
TRBV19,TRBJ2-7,ASSIKAGINYEQY
TRBV5-1,TRBJ2-3,ASSIAGGLAGTDTQY
TRBV19,TRBJ2-3,ASSPRDSFGTDTQY
TRBV7-2,TRBJ2-7,ASSLVGGAGSYEQY
TRBV18,TRBJ1-1,ASSPNRQFHTEAF
TRBV11-3,TRBJ1-3,ASSQDSGNTIY
TRBV27,TRBJ1-4,ASSLMLGEKLF
TRBV6-5,TRBJ1-4,ATSFEPYEKLF